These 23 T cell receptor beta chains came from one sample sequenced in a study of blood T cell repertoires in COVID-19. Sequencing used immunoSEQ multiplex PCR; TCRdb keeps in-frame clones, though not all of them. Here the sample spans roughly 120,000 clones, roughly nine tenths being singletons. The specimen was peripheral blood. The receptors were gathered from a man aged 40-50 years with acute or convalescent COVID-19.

The CDR3 coding sequence is TGTGCCAGCAGTAAACCGGGACAGGGTCACTCCTACGAGCAGTACTTC. Translation: CASSKPGQGHSYEQYF. The rearrangement uses TRBV6-2 or TRBV6-3 and TRBJ2-7; 9 bases are a match to TRBD1. The J segment lost 0 bases and the V segment lost 5 bases, leaving 8 bases of the junction unmatched. This CDR3 has 16 residues. Germline V lookup: CDR1 MNHEY, CDR2 SVGEGT.

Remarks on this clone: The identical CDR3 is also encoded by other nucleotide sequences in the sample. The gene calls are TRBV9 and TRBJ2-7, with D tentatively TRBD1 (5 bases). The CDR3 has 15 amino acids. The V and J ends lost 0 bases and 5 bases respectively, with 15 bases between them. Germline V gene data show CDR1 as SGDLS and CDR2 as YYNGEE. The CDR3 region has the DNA TGTGCCAGCAGCGTAGCTCCGACAGCTGGCCACGAGCAGTACTTC. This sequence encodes CASSVAPTAGHEQYF.

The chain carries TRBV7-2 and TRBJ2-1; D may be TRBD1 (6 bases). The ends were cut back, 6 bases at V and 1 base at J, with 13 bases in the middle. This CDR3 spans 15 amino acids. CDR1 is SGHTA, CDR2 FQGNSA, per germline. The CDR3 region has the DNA TGTGCCAGCAGTCCAGACAGGAGGTCCTACAATGAGCAGTTCTTC. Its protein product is CASSPDRRSYNEQFF.

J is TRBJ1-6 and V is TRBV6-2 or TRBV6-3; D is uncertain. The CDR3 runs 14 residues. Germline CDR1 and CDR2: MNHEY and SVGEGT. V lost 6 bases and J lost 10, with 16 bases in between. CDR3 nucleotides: TGTGCCAGCAGCCATCGATCAGGAAAATCACCCCTCCACTTT. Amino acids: CASSHRSGKSPLHF.

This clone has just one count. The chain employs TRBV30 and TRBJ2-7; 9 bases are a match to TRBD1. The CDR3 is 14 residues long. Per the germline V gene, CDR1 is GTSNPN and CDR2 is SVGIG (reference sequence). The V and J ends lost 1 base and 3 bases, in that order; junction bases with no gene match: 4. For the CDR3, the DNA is TGTGCCTGGAGTGGGGACAGGGAAAACTACGAGCAGTACTTC. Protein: CAWSGDRENYEQYF.

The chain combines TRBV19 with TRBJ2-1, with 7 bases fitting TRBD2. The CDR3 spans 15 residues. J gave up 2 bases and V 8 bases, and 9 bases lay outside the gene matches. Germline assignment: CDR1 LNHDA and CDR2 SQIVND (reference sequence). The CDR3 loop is CASASSSGPYNEQFF. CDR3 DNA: TGTGCCAGTGCGTCGTCTAGCGGTCCCTACAATGAGCAGTTCTTC.

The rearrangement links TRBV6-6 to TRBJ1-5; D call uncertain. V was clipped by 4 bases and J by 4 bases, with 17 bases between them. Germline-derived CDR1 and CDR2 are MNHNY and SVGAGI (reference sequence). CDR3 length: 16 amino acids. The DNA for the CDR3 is TGTGCCAGCAGTTGGCTGACTACCTACGATAATCAGCCCCAGCATTTT. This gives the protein CASSWLTTYDNQPQHF.

CDR3 in DNA: TGTGCCAGCAGCTTAGATCTGGGACTACCCCAGCAGTACTTC. Its protein is CASSLDLGLPQQYF. The rearrangement uses TRBV11-2 and TRBJ2-7, with 7 nucleotides matching TRBD2. The germline gives CDR1 SGHAT, CDR2 FQNNGV. Trimming removed 0 bases from V and 8 bases from J; junction bases left unmatched: 7. The CDR3 loop spans 14 amino acids.

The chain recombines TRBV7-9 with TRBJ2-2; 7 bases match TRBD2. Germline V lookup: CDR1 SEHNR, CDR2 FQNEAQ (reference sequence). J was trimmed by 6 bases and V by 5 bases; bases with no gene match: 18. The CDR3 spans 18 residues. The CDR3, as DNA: TGTGCCAGCAGCCCCCCAGGTTTCGGGAGGAATCTCCCCGGGGAGCTGTTTTTT. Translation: CASSPPGFGRNLPGELFF. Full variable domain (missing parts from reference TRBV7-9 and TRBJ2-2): DTGVSQNPRHKITKRGQNVTFRCDPISEHNRLYWYRQTLGQGPEFLTYFQNEAQLEKSRLLSDRFSAERPKGSFSTLEIQRTEQGDSAMYLCASSPPGFGRNLPGELFFGEGSRLTVL.

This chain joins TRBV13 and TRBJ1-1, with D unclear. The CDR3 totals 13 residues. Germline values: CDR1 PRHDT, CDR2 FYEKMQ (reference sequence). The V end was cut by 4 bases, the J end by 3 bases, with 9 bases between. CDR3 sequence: CASSSAQDTEAFF. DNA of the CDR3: TGTGCCAGCAGCTCCGCCCAGGACACTGAAGCTTTCTTT.

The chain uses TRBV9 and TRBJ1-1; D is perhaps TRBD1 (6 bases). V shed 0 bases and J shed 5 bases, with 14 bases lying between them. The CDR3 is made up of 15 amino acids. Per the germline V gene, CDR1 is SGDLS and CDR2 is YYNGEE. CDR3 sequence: CASSVVGGARTEAFF. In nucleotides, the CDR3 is TGTGCCAGCAGCGTAGTTGGGGGGGCGAGGACTGAAGCTTTCTTT.

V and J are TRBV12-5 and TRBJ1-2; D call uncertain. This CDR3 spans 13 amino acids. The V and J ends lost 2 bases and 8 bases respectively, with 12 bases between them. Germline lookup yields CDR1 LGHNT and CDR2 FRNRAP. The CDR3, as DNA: TGTGCTAGTGGTTTGCCCCCGGGGATAGGCTACACCTTC. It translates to CASGLPPGIGYTF.

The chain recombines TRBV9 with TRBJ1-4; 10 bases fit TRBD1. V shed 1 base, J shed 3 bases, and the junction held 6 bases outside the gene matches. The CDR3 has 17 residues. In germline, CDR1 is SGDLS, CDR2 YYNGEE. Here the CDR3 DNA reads TGTGCCAGCAGCGTACGAGGACAGGGGGTTCCTAATGAAAAACTGTTTTTT. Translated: CASSVRGQGVPNEKLFF.

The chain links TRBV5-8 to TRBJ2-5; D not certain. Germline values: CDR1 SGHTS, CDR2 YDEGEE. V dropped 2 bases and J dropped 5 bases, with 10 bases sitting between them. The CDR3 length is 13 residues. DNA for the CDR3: TGTGCCAGCAGCTTTACGGAGTTGGAGACCCAGTACTTC. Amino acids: CASSFTELETQYF.

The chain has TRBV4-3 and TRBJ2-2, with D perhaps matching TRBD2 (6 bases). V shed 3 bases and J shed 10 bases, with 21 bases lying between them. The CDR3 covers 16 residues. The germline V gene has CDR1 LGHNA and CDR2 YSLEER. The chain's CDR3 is CASSQDWGGEVEELFF. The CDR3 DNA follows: TGCGCCAGCAGCCAGGATTGGGGCGGGGAGGTAGAGGAGCTGTTTTTT.

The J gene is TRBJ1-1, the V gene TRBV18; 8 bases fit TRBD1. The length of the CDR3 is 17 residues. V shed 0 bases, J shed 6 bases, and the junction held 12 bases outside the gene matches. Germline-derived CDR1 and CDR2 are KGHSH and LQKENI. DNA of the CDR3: TGTGCCAGCTCACCACCGTGGGAGGGTGTCAGGGGGCCTGAAGCTTTCTTT. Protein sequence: CASSPPWEGVRGPEAFF.

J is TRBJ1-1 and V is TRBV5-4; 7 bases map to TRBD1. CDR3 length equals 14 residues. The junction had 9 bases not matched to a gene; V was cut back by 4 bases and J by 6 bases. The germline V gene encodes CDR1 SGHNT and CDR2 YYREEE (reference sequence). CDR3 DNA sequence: TGTGCCAGCAGCCCAGGGGGACGTCTGTCTGAAGCTTTCTTT. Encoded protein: CASSPGGRLSEAFF. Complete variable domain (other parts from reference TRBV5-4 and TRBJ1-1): ETGVTQSPTHLIKTRGQQVTLRCSSQSGHNTVSWYQQALGQGPQFIFQYYREEENGRGNFPPRFSGLQFPNYSSELNVNALELDDSALYLCASSPGGRLSEAFFGQGTRLTVV.

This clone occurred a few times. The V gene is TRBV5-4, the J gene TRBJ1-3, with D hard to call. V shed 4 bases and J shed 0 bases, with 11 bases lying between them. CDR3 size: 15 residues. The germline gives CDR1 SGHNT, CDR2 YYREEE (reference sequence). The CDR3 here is CASSPGESSGNTIYF. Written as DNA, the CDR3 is TGTGCCAGCAGCCCCGGGGAGAGCTCTGGAAACACCATATATTTT.

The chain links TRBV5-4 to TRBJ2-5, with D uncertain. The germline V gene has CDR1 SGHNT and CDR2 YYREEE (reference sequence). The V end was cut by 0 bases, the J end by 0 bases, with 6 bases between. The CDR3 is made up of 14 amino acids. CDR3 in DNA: TGTGCCAGCAGCTTGGTGCCAGACCAAGAGACCCAGTACTTC. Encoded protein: CASSLVPDQETQYF.

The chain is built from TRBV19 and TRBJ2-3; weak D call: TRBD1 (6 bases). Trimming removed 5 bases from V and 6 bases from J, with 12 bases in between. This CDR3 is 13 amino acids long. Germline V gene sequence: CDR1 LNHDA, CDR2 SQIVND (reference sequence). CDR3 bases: TGTGCCAGTAGTCTAACTAGGGGGGATACGCAGTATTTT. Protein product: CASSLTRGDTQYF. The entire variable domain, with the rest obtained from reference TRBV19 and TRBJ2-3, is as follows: DGGITQSPKYLFRKEGQNVTLSCEQNLNHDAMYWYRQDPGQGLRLIYYSQIVNDFQKGDIAEGYSVSREKKESFPLTVTSAQKNPTAFYLCASSLTRGDTQYFGPGTRLTVL.

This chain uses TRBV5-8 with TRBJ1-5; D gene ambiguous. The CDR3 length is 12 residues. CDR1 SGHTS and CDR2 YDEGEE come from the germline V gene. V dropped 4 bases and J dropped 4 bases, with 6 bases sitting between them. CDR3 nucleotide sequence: TGTGCCAGCAGCCTGTCTAATCAGCCCCAGCATTTT. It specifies CASSLSNQPQHF.

The CDR3 DNA is TGTGCCAGCAGCAAAGGGCGTGCAGGTTCCAATCAGCCCCAGCATTTT. This gives the protein CASSKGRAGSNQPQHF. This rearrangement joins TRBV21-1 to TRBJ1-5; TRBD1 is the table's D call and was not checked against the DNA. TRBV21-1 is a recognized pseudogene. The CDR3 runs to 16 residues.

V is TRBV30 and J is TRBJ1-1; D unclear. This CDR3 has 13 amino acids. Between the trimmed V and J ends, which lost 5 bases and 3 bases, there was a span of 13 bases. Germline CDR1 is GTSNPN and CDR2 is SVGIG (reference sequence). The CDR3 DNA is TGTGCCTGGGATGACCGGGAGGACACTGAAGCTTTCTTT. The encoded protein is CAWDDREDTEAFF.